Each of the 11 T cell receptor beta chains below was sequenced from the same sample in a study of T-cell reconstitution after alpha-beta-depleted transplantation in children. Unique molecular identifiers were built into the TCRbeta library. One entry per CDR3 protein results from TCRdb running MiXCR on the PCR reads. The table lists a few hundred thousand distinct CDR3 sequences, around 18% of them singletons. The sequences come from PBMCs from the stem cell graft donor, collected from the stem cell graft. These receptors were taken from a human donor who donated a stem cell graft to a child with acute lymphoblastic leukemia.

In regard to this clonotype: The CDR3 does not end in the conserved phenylalanine or tryptophan, so this is likely a read error. The CDR3 nucleotides read TGCGCCAGCAGCGCGCTGACTAGCGGGAGGAGTGGAGATACGCAGTATTAT. Its translation: CASSALTSGRSGDTQYY. This rearrangement joins TRBV4-1 to TRBJ2-3, with 13 bases that match TRBD2. The CDR3 spans 17 residues. Germline values: CDR1 MGHRA, CDR2 YSYEKL. Trimming cost V 5 bases and J 5 bases; bases outside gene matches: 10.

The V and J genes are TRBV7-9 and TRBJ2-5, with D possibly being TRBD1 (5 bases). Germline assignment: CDR1 SEHNR and CDR2 FQNEAQ (reference sequence). This CDR3 region has 15 residues. Trimming cost V 4 bases and J 4 bases, with 16 bases left between them. As DNA, the CDR3 is TGTGCCAGCAGCTGGCGTAGGGGTGGATTAGAGACCCAGTACTTC. This gives the protein CASSWRRGGLETQYF.

In DNA, the CDR3 is TGTGCCAGCAGAGATAGGGGATATGGCTACACCTTC. Amino acid sequence: CASRDRGYGYTF. The rearrangement links TRBV7-9 to TRBJ1-2, with a possible D match to TRBD1 (5 bases). This CDR3 comprises 12 residues. V lost 6 bases, J lost 5 bases, and 10 bases lay in between. The germline CDR1 and CDR2 sequences are SEHNR and FQNEAQ (reference sequence).

This clonotype was detected a few times. The V and J genes are TRBV29-1 and TRBJ1-2; a possible D gene is TRBD1 (5 bases). The CDR3 consists of 11 residues. V was pared by 7 bases and J by 6 bases, with 12 bases between. Germline V lookup: CDR1 SQVTM, CDR2 ANQGSEA. CDR3 in DNA: TGCAGCGGTGGGACGGCGAATGGCTACACCTTC. The encoded protein is CSGGTANGYTF.

The gene calls are TRBV4-1 and TRBJ2-3; a weak D match, TRBD1 (6 bases). Germline-derived CDR1 and CDR2 are MGHRA and YSYEKL. CDR3 length equals 14 residues. V lost 6 bases to trimming and J lost 2 bases, with 12 bases between them. CDR3 in amino acids: CASSTGKFTDTQYF. CDR3 DNA sequence: TGCGCCAGCAGTACAGGGAAGTTCACAGATACGCAGTATTTT.

The chain is built from TRBV29-1 and TRBJ2-1, with 9 bases fitting TRBD1. The V gene end was trimmed by 2 bases and the J gene end by 6 bases; junction bases not matched to a gene: 5. The CDR3 is 14 amino acids. The germline V gene encodes CDR1 SQVTM and CDR2 ANQGSEA. The CDR3 DNA sequence: TGCAGCGTTGAAACAGGGGGCTCGACCAATGAGCAGTTCTTC. Its protein is CSVETGGSTNEQFF.

This chain joins TRBV15 and TRBJ1-2; no clear D gene. Per germline, CDR1 LNHNV and CDR2 YYDKDF (reference sequence). V dropped 0 bases and J dropped 4 bases, with 6 bases sitting between them. CDR3 length equals 13 residues. Here the CDR3 reads CATSRESSYGYTF. The CDR3 region has the DNA TGTGCCACCAGCAGAGAGTCGAGCTATGGCTACACCTTC.

The J gene is TRBJ2-7, the V gene TRBV5-1, with TRBD2 matching over 10 bases. The V and J ends lost 0 bases and 5 bases, in that order; junction bases with no gene match: 5. The CDR3 consists of 15 residues. The germline gives CDR1 SGHRS, CDR2 YFSETQ. CDR3 sequence reads: CASSLGSGRVNEQYF. CDR3 coding DNA: TGCGCCAGCAGCTTGGGCAGCGGGAGGGTAAACGAGCAGTACTTC.

A note on this clonotype: Germline and junction disagree at one end, which may indicate a read error. V gene TRBV12-3 or TRBV12-4 combines with J gene TRBJ2-1; D not certain. There are 16 residues in the CDR3. The CDR3 nucleotides read TGTGTCAGCAGTCACACGGGCGGCAGCTCCTACAATGAGCAGTTCTTC. This sequence encodes CVSSHTGGSSYNEQFF.

The V call is TRBV6-5, the J call TRBJ2-3; TRBD1 might be the D (5 bases). Trimming cost V 0 bases and J 4 bases, with 17 bases left between them. Germline CDR1 and CDR2: MNHEY and SVGAGI. The CDR3 is 17 residues long. CDR3 residues: CASSYSMQGGRADTQYF. The CDR3, as DNA: TGTGCCAGCAGTTACTCGATGCAGGGTGGAAGGGCAGATACGCAGTATTTT.

In its sample, this clonotype was seen a few times. The V gene is TRBV11-2, the J gene TRBJ1-1; 9 positions agree with TRBD1. After removal of 2 bases from V and 5 bases from J, the junction contained 9 bases not matched to a gene. Germline CDR1 and CDR2: SGHAT and FQNNGV. CDR3 length: 16 amino acids. CDR3 bases: TGTGCCAGCAGCTTACTAGGGACAGGGAGGGGGACTGAAGCTTTCTTT. It translates to CASSLLGTGRGTEAFF. Variable domain in full (rest from reference TRBV11-2 and TRBJ1-1): EAGVAQSPRYKIIEKRQSVAFWCNPISGHATLYWYQQILGQGPKLLIQFQNNGVVDDSQLPKDRFSAERLKGVDSTLKIQPAKLEDSAVYLCASSLLGTGRGTEAFFGQGTRLTVV.